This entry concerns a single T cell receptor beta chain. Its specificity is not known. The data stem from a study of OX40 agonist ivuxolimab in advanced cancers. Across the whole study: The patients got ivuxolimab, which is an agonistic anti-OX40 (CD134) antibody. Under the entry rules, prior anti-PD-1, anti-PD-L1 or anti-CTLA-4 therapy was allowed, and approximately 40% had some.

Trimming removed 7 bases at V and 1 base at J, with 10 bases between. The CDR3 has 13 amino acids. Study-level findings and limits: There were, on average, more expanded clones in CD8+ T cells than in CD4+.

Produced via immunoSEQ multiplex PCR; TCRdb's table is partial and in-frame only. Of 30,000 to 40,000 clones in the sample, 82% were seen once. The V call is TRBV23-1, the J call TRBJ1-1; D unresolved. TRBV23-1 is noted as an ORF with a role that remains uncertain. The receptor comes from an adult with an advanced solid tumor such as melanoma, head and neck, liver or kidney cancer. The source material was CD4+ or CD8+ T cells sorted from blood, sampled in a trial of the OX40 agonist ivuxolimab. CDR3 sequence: CASTPPANTEAFF. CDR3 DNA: TGCGCCAGCACCCCGCCCGCGAACACTGAAGCTTTCTTT.